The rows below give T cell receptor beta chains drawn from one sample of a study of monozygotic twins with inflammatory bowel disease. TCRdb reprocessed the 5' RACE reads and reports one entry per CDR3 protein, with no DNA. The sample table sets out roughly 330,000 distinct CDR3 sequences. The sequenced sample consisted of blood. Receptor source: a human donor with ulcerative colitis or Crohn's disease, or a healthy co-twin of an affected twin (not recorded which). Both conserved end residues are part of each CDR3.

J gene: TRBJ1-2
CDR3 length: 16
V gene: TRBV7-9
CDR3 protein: CASSLEGTTANYGYTF

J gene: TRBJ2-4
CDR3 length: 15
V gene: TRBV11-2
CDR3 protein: CASSLIGGSPNIQYF

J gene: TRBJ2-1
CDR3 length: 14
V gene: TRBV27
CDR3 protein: CASSAGLAVNEQFF

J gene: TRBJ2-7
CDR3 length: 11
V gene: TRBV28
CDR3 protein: CASSLWDEQYF

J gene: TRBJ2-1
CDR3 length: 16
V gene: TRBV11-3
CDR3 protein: CASSLTSGGPYNEQFF

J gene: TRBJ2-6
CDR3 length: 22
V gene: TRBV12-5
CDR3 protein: CASGLDPTFAAGQIPGANVLTF

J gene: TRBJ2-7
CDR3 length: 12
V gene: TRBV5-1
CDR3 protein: CASSSPGVEQYF

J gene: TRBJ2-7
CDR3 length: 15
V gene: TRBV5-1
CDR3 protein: CASSPRENPSMEQYF

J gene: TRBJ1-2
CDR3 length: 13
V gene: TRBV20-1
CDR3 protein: CRLLGWSNYGYTF

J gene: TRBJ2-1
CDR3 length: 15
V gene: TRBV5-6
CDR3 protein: CASSSGLAIRDEQFF

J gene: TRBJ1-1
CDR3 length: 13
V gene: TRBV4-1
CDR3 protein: CASSQHSTDEAFF

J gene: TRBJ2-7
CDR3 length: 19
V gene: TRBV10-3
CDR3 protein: CAISVHQAPGGQISYEQYF

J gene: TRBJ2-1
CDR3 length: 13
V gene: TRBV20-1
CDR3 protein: CSAESHRGDEQFF

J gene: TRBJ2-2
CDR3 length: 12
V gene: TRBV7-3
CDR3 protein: CASSVEAGELFF

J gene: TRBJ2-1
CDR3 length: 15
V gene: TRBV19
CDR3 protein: CDSSTRRDRGNEQFF

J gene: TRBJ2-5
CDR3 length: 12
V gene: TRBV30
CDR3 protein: CAWSVGRETQYF

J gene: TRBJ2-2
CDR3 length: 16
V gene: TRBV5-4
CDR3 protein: CASSLEVGINTGELFF

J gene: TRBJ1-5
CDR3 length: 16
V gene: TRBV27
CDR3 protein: CASSSLRTGVVQPQHF

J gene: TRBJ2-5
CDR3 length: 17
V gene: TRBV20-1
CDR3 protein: CSAVHRSGGLPLETQYF

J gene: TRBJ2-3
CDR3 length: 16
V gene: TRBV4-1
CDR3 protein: CASSQERLAGTDTQYF

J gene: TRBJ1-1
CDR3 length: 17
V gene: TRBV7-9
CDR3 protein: CASSLDPFTGWDTEAFF

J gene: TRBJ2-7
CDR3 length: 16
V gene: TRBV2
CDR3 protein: CASIAPDDGGNYEQYF